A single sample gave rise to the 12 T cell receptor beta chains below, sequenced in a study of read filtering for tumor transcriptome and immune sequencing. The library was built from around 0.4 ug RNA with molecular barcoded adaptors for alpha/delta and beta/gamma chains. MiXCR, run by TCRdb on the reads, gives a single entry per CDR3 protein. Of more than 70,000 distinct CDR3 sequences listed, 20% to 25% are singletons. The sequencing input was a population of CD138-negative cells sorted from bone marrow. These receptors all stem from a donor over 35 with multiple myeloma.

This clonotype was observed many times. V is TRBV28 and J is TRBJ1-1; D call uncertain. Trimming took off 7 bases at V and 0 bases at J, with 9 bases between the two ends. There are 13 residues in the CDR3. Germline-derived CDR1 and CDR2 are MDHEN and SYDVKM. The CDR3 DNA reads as TGTGCCAGCAATCTTGGGATGAACACTGAAGCTTTCTTT. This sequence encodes CASNLGMNTEAFF.

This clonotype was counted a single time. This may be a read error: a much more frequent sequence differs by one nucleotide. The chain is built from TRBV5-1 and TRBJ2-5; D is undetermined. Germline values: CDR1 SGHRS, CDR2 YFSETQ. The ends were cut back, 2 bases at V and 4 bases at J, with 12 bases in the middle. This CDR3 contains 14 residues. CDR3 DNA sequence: TGCGCCAGCAGCTTATCGTTGGGCCGAGAGACCCAGTACTTC. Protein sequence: CASSLSLGRETQYF.

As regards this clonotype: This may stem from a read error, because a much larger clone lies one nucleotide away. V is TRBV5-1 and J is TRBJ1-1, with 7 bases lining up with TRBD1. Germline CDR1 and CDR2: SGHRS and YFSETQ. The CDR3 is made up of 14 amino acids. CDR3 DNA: TGCGCCAGTGGAGACAGGGTCATGAACACTGACGCTTTCTTT. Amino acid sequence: CASGDRVMNTDAFF.

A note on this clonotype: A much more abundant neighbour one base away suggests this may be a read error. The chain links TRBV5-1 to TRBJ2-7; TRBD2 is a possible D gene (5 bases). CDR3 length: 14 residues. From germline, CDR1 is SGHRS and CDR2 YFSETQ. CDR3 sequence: CASSAMPGYYEQHF. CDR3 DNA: TGCGCCAGCAGCGCTATGCCGGGGTACTACGAGCAGCACTTC.

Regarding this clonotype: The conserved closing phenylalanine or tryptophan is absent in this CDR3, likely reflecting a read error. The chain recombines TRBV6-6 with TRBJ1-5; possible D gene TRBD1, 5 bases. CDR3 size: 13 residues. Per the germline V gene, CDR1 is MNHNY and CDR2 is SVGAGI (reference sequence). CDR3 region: CASSRGGGQAQHL. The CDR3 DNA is TGTGCCAGCAGTCGGGGCGGTGGTCAGGCCCAGCATCTT.

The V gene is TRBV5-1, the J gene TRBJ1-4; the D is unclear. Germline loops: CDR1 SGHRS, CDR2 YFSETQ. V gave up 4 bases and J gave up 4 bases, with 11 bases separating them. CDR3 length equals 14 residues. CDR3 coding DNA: TGCGCCAGCAGCCTTGACACAAGTAATGAAAAACTGTTTTTT. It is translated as CASSLDTSNEKLFF.

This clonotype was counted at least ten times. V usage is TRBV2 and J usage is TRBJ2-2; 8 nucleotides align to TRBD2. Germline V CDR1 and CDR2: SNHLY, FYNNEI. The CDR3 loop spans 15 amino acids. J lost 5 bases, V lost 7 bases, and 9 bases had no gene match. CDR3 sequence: CASNTGLAGTGELFF. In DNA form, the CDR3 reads TGTGCCAGCAACACCGGACTAGCAGGGACCGGGGAGCTGTTTTTT.

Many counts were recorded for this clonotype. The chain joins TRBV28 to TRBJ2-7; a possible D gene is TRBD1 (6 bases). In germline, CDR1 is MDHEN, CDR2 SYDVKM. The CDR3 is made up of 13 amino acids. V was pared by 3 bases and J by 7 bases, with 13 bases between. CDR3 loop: CASSFGQLEEQYF. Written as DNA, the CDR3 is TGTGCCAGCAGTTTCGGACAGTTGGAAGAGCAGTACTTC.

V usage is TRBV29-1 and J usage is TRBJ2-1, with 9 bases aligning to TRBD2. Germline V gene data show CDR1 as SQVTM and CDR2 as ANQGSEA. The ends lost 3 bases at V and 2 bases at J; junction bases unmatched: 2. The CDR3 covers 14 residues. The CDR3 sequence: CSVEASGAYNEQFF. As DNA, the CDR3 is TGCAGCGTTGAGGCTAGCGGGGCCTACAATGAGCAGTTCTTC.

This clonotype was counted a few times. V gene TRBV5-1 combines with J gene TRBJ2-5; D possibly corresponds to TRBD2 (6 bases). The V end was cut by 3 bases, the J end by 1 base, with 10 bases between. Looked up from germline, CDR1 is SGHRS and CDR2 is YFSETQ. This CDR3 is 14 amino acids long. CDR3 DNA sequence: TGCGCCAGCAGCTCAAAGACTAGCCAAGAGACCCAGTACTTC. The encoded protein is CASSSKTSQETQYF. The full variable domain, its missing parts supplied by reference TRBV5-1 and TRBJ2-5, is KAGVTQTPRYLIKTRGQQVTLSCSPISGHRSVSWYQQTPGQGLQFLFEYFSETQRNKGNFPGRFSGRQFSNSRSEMNVSTLELGDSALYLCASSSKTSQETQYFGPGTRLLVL.

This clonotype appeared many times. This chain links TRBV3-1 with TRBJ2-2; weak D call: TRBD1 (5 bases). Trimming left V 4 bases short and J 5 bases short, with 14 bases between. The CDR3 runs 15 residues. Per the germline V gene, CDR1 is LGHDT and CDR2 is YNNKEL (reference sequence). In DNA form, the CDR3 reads TGTGCCAGCAGCCCACAACAACCAGGGACCGGGGAGCTGTTTTTT. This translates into CASSPQQPGTGELFF.

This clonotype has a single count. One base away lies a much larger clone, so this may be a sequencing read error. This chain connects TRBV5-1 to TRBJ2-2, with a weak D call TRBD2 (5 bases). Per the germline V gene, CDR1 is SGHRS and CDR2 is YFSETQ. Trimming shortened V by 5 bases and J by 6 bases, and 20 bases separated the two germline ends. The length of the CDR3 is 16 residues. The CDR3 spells CASRPRTRKVSGELFF. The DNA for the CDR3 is TGCGCCAGCAGGCCCCGTACTAGAAAGGTCTCCGGGGAGCTGTTTTTT.